This T cell receptor beta chain was profiled in a study of PD-L1 blockade in urothelial cancer. This CDR3 has 16 amino acids. V was clipped by 5 bases and J by 6 bases; unmatched bases: 12. Germline CDR1 and CDR2: MRHNA and SNTAGT. The sample's time point: peripheral blood 6 weeks after treatment start. Using immunoSEQ multiplex PCR, the repertoire was profiled, and TCRdb retains in-frame clones only, with some absent. The table lists 35,000 to 45,000 clones, about 90% of them singletons. The J gene is TRBJ2-1, the V gene TRBV6-4; TRBD1 matches 8 bases. This sequence was found in a man in his sixties or seventies with urothelial cancer. Source: PBMCs, taken around atezolizumab (anti-PD-L1) treatment. The CDR3 region is CASSRNPGQDFNEQFF. For the CDR3, the DNA is TGTGCCAGCAGTAGAAATCCGGGACAGGACTTCAATGAGCAGTTCTTC.